This T cell receptor beta chain was profiled in a study of memory CD4+ T cells and cytomegalovirus serostatus. Single viable CD3+CD4+CD8-CD45RO+ cells were sorted as the memory CD4+ T cells. Data came from immunoSEQ multiplex PCR; TCRdb stores just in-frame clones and leaves some out. The sample has approximately 92,000 clones; over 70% are singletons. The CDR3 is made up of 15 amino acids. Germline-derived CDR1 and CDR2 are SGHTA and FQGNSA. V dropped 4 bases and J dropped 2 bases, with 12 bases sitting between them. Input material: memory CD4+ T cells from blood. This TCR derives from an adult in good health and CMV-seropositive. The V and J genes are TRBV7-2 and TRBJ1-3, with D maybe TRBD1 (6 bases). Written as DNA, the CDR3 is TGTGCCAGCAGCTCTACTTCAGGGGCTGGAAACACCATATATTTT. Translating it yields CASSSTSGAGNTIYF.